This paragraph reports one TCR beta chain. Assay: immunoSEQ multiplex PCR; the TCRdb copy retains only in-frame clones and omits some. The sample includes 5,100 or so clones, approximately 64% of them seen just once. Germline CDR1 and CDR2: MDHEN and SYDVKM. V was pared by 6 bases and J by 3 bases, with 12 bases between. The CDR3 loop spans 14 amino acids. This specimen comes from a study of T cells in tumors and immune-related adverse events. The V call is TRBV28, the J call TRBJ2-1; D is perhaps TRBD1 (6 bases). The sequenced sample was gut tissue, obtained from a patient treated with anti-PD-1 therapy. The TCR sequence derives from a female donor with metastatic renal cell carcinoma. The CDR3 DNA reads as TGTGCCAGCAGCCCCAGCAGGGGCTACAATGAGCAGTTCTTC. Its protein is CASSPSRGYNEQFF.